The rows below give T cell receptor beta chains drawn from one sample of a study of OX40 agonist ivuxolimab in advanced cancers. The assay was immunoSEQ multiplex PCR, and TCRdb's table has in-frame clones only and misses some. Of around 110,000 clones in the sample, about nine tenths were seen once. The sequences come from CD4+ or CD8+ T cells sorted from blood, collected in a trial of the OX40 agonist ivuxolimab. These receptors all come from an adult with an advanced solid tumor such as melanoma, head and neck, liver or kidney cancer. CDR3s include the opening cysteine and the closing phenylalanine or tryptophan. A D gene is named only where the DNA matches it firmly. Clone size is shown for a subset of rows, as once, few, many or a class of expanded clone.

d_call: -
clone_size: -
j_call: TRBJ2-7
cdr3_length: 12
v_call: TRBV11-2
cdr3_nt: TGTGCCAGCAGCTTATCCTTCTACGAGCAGTACTTC
cdr3_aa: CASSLSFYEQYF

d_call: TRBD2
clone_size: -
j_call: TRBJ2-3
cdr3_length: 14
v_call: TRBV30
cdr3_nt: TGTGCCTGGGGGAGGCTAGCGGGAACAGATACGCAGTATTTT
cdr3_aa: CAWGRLAGTDTQYF

d_call: TRBD1
clone_size: -
j_call: TRBJ2-7
cdr3_length: 14
v_call: TRBV6-5
cdr3_nt: TGTGCCAGCAGTTGGGGGACAGGGTCGTACGAGCAGTACTTC
cdr3_aa: CASSWGTGSYEQYF

d_call: TRBD1
clone_size: -
j_call: TRBJ1-3
cdr3_length: 17
v_call: TRBV7-2
cdr3_nt: TGTGCCAGCAGCTCCTCCCAGGGAAGGGGGCTTGGAAACACCATATATTTT
cdr3_aa: CASSSSQGRGLGNTIYF

d_call: -
clone_size: -
j_call: TRBJ2-5
cdr3_length: 14
v_call: TRBV5-1
cdr3_nt: TGCGCCAGCAGCTTGGGTGAGGAAAAGGGGACCCAGTACTTC
cdr3_aa: CASSLGEEKGTQYF

d_call: TRBD1
clone_size: -
j_call: TRBJ2-1
cdr3_length: 14
v_call: TRBV29-1
cdr3_nt: TGCAGCTCGAAGGGGGCCAACATAGAGAATGAGCAGTTCTTC
cdr3_aa: CSSKGANIENEQFF

d_call: -
clone_size: -
j_call: TRBJ2-7
cdr3_length: 13
v_call: TRBV27
cdr3_nt: TGTGCCAGCAGTTCCCCGGCAGGCTACGAGCAGTACTTC
cdr3_aa: CASSSPAGYEQYF

d_call: TRBD1
clone_size: few
j_call: TRBJ2-7
cdr3_length: 15
v_call: TRBV6-1
cdr3_nt: TGTGCCAGCAGTGAAAGGACAGGGGGATCCTACGAGCAGTACTTC
cdr3_aa: CASSERTGGSYEQYF

d_call: -
clone_size: -
j_call: TRBJ2-7
cdr3_length: 13
v_call: TRBV25-1
cdr3_nt: TGTGCCAGCAGTGGGCAGGGAATTAGCGAGCAGTACTTC
cdr3_aa: CASSGQGISEQYF

d_call: -
clone_size: -
j_call: TRBJ2-2
cdr3_length: 16
v_call: TRBV9
cdr3_nt: TGTGCCAGCAGCGTAACCCCCTCGGCCGAAGCGGGGGAGCTGTTTTTT
cdr3_aa: CASSVTPSAEAGELFF

d_call: -
clone_size: -
j_call: TRBJ1-3
cdr3_length: 16
v_call: TRBV6-1
cdr3_nt: TGTGCCAGCAGTGAAGGGTTAGTGATCTCTGGAAACACCATATATTTT
cdr3_aa: CASSEGLVISGNTIYF

d_call: -
clone_size: few
j_call: TRBJ1-6
cdr3_length: 15
v_call: TRBV5-1
cdr3_nt: TGCGCCAGCAGCTTGGACGCATCCTATAATTCACCCCTCCACTTT
cdr3_aa: CASSLDASYNSPLHF

d_call: -
clone_size: -
j_call: TRBJ1-5
cdr3_length: 12
v_call: TRBV30
cdr3_nt: TGTGCCTGGACCGACGGTAATCAGCCCCAGCATTTT
cdr3_aa: CAWTDGNQPQHF

d_call: -
clone_size: -
j_call: TRBJ1-6
cdr3_length: 16
v_call: TRBV11-2
cdr3_nt: TGTGCCAGCAGCTTGGGGAACAGGGCCTTAAATTCACCCCTCCACTTT
cdr3_aa: CASSLGNRALNSPLHF

d_call: -
clone_size: -
j_call: TRBJ2-2
cdr3_length: 14
v_call: TRBV27
cdr3_nt: TGTGCCAGCAGTTATAACAGTAACACCGGGGAGCTGTTTTTT
cdr3_aa: CASSYNSNTGELFF

d_call: -
clone_size: -
j_call: TRBJ2-7
cdr3_length: 14
v_call: TRBV6-6
cdr3_nt: TGTGCCAGCAGACTTGGCCAGGGGTCGTACGAGCAGTACTTC
cdr3_aa: CASRLGQGSYEQYF

d_call: TRBD1
clone_size: -
j_call: TRBJ1-6
cdr3_length: 13
v_call: TRBV7-2
cdr3_nt: TGTGCCAGCAGCCGACAGGGTAATTCACCCCTCCACTTT
cdr3_aa: CASSRQGNSPLHF

d_call: -
clone_size: -
j_call: TRBJ1-1
cdr3_length: 13
v_call: TRBV19
cdr3_nt: TGTGCCAGTAGCTACAGGATGAACACTGAAGCTTTCTTT
cdr3_aa: CASSYRMNTEAFF

d_call: -
clone_size: -
j_call: TRBJ1-4
cdr3_length: 15
v_call: TRBV6-5
cdr3_nt: TGTGCCAGCAGTGGTAGGGGAATCGATAATGAAAAACTGTTTTTT
cdr3_aa: CASSGRGIDNEKLFF

d_call: -
clone_size: -
j_call: TRBJ1-5
cdr3_length: 14
v_call: TRBV19
cdr3_nt: TGTGCCAGTAGGCGTCCGAGTAGCAATCAGCCCCAGCATTTT
cdr3_aa: CASRRPSSNQPQHF

d_call: -
clone_size: -
j_call: TRBJ2-2
cdr3_length: 15
v_call: TRBV19
cdr3_nt: TGTGCCAGTAGACTAGGGGGTCAGAACACCGGGGAGCTGTTTTTT
cdr3_aa: CASRLGGQNTGELFF

d_call: TRBD1
clone_size: -
j_call: TRBJ1-4
cdr3_length: 15
v_call: TRBV19
cdr3_nt: TGTGCCAGTAGTCAACCGGGACAGGGCAATGAAAAACTGTTTTTT
cdr3_aa: CASSQPGQGNEKLFF

d_call: -
clone_size: few
j_call: TRBJ1-6
cdr3_length: 13
v_call: TRBV30
cdr3_nt: TGTGCCTGGAGTTGGGTGGAAGATTCACCCCTCCACTTT
cdr3_aa: CAWSWVEDSPLHF

d_call: -
clone_size: few
j_call: TRBJ1-1
cdr3_length: 17
v_call: TRBV10-1
cdr3_nt: TGCGCCAGCAGTGGAACTACCTCCACCGGGACCAACACTGAAGCTTTCTTT
cdr3_aa: CASSGTTSTGTNTEAFF

d_call: TRBD1
clone_size: -
j_call: TRBJ1-2
cdr3_length: 13
v_call: TRBV27
cdr3_nt: TGTGCCAGCAGTCTCACAGGGGAACTAGGCTACACCTTC
cdr3_aa: CASSLTGELGYTF

d_call: -
clone_size: -
j_call: TRBJ1-2
cdr3_length: 11
v_call: TRBV30
cdr3_nt: TGTGCCTCGCATGCCCCATATGGCTACACCTTC
cdr3_aa: CASHAPYGYTF

d_call: TRBD1
clone_size: -
j_call: TRBJ1-1
cdr3_length: 15
v_call: TRBV18
cdr3_nt: TGTGCCAGCACGCCGGGACAGGGAGCTGGAGGCGGAGCTTTCTTT
cdr3_aa: CASTPGQGAGGGAFF

d_call: -
clone_size: -
j_call: TRBJ1-5
cdr3_length: 13
v_call: TRBV30
cdr3_nt: TGTGCCTGGAGTGGAGATAGCAATCAGCCCCAGCATTTT
cdr3_aa: CAWSGDSNQPQHF

d_call: -
clone_size: -
j_call: TRBJ1-2
cdr3_length: 15
v_call: TRBV4-1
cdr3_nt: TGCGCCAGCAGCCAGGATGAGGCCTCTAGCTATGGCTACACCTTC
cdr3_aa: CASSQDEASSYGYTF

d_call: -
clone_size: -
j_call: TRBJ1-6
cdr3_length: 14
v_call: TRBV19
cdr3_nt: TGTGCCAGTGCCAAAGAGAGACGCGATTCACCCCTCCACTTT
cdr3_aa: CASAKERRDSPLHF

d_call: TRBD1
clone_size: -
j_call: TRBJ2-4
cdr3_length: 17
v_call: TRBV7-8
cdr3_nt: TGTGCCAGCAGCCGAGCTCGGACAGGGATAGCCAAAAACATTCAGTACTTC
cdr3_aa: CASSRARTGIAKNIQYF

d_call: -
clone_size: -
j_call: TRBJ1-2
cdr3_length: 13
v_call: TRBV7-9
cdr3_nt: TGTGCCAGCAGCCCGGGACGACTGGATGGCTACACCTTC
cdr3_aa: CASSPGRLDGYTF

d_call: TRBD1
clone_size: once
j_call: TRBJ1-2
cdr3_length: 13
v_call: TRBV29-1
cdr3_nt: TGCCGGACAGGGGGAGTGTTCCCCGATGGCTACACCTTC
cdr3_aa: CRTGGVFPDGYTF

d_call: -
clone_size: -
j_call: TRBJ1-1
cdr3_length: 12
v_call: TRBV28
cdr3_nt: TGTGCCAGCAGTTTATTGGCTTCCCAAGCTTTCTTT
cdr3_aa: CASSLLASQAFF

d_call: -
clone_size: -
j_call: TRBJ1-1
cdr3_length: 13
v_call: TRBV4-2
cdr3_nt: TGTGCCAGCAGTCCCTGGGGGGACACTGAAGCTTTCTTT
cdr3_aa: CASSPWGDTEAFF

d_call: TRBD2
clone_size: -
j_call: TRBJ2-3
cdr3_length: 15
v_call: TRBV14
cdr3_nt: TGTGCCAGCAGGAGGCTAGCGGCGAACACAGATACGCAGTATTTT
cdr3_aa: CASRRLAANTDTQYF

d_call: TRBD2
clone_size: -
j_call: TRBJ2-6
cdr3_length: 16
v_call: TRBV18
cdr3_nt: TGTGCCAGCTCACCACCGGGGAGGGCTGGGGCCAACGTCCTGACTTTC
cdr3_aa: CASSPPGRAGANVLTF

d_call: -
clone_size: -
j_call: TRBJ2-7
cdr3_length: 13
v_call: TRBV27
cdr3_nt: TGTGCCAGCAGACCCAGACTGGGATACGAGCAGTACTTC
cdr3_aa: CASRPRLGYEQYF